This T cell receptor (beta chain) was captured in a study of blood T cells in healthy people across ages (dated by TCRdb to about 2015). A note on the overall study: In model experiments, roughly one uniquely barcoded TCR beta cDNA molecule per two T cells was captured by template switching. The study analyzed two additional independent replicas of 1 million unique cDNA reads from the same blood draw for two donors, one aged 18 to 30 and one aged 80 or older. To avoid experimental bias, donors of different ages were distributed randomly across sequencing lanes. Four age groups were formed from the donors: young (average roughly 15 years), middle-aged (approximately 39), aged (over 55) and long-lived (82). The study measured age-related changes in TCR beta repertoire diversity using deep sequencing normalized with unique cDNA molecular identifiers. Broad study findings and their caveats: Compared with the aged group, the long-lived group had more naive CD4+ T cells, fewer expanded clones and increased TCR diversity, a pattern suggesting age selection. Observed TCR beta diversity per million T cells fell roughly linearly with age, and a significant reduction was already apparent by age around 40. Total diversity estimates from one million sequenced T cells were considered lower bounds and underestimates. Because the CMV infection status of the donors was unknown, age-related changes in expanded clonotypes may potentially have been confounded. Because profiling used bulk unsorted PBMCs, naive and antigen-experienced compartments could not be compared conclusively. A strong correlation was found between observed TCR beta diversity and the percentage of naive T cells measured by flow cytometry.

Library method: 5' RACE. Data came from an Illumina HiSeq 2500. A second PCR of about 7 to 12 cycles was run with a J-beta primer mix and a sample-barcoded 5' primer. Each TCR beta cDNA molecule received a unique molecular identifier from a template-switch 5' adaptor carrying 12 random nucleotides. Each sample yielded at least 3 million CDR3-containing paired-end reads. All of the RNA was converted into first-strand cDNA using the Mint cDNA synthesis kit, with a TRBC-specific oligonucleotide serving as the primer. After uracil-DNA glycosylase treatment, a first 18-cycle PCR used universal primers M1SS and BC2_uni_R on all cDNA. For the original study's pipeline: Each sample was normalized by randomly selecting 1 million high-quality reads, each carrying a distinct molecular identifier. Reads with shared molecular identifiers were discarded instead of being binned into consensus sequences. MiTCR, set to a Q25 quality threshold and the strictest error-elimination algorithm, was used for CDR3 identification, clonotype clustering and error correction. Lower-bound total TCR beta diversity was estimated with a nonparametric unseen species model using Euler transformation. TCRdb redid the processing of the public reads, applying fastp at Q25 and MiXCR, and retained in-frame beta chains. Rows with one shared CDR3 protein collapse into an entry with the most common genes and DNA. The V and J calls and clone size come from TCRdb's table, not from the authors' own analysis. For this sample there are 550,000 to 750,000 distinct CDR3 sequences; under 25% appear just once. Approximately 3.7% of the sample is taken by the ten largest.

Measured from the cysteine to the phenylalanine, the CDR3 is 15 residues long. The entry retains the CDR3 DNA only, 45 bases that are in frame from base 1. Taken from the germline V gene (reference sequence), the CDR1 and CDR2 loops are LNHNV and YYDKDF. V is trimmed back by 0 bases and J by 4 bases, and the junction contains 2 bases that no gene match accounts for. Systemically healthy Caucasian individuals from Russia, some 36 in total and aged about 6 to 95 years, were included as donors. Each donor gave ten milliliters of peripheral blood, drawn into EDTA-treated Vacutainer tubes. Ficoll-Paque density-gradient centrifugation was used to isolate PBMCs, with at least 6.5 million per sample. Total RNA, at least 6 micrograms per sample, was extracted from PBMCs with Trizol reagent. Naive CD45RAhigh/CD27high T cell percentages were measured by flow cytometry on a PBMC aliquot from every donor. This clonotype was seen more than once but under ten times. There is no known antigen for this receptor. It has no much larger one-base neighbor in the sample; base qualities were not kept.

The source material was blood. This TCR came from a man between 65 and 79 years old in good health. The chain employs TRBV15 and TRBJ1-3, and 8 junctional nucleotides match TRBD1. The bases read TGTGCCACCAGCAGAGACCGGACAGGGGGAAACACCATATATTTT. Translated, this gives CATSRDRTGGNTIYF. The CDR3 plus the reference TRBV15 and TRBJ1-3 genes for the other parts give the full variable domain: DAMVIQNPRYQVTQFGKPVTLSCSQTLNHNVMYWYQQKSSQAPKLLFHYYDKDFNNEADTPDNFQSRRPNTSFCFLDIRSPGLGDTAMYLCATSRDRTGGNTIYFGEGSWLTVV.